One and the same sample provided the 21 T cell receptor beta chains below, sequenced in a study of cytomegalovirus exposure and HLA in healthy donors. A multiplex PCR was run with 60 Vbeta primers and 13 Jbeta primers. The table came from immunoSEQ multiplex PCR; TCRdb's copy has only in-frame clones and leaves some out. With some 64,000 clones in the sample, the ten largest clones hold about 1.7%. Sequenced input: PBMCs. The receptors here all came from a woman aged 30 to 39 in good health and CMV-seronegative.

With respect to this clone: The junction differs from germline at one of its ends, possibly a read error. The chain carries TRBV30 and TRBJ2-7, with 7 bases fitting TRBD1. The CDR3 sequence is 15 residues long. CDR1 is GTSNPN and CDR2 is SVGIG in the germline V gene (reference sequence). CDR3 protein: CAGSVQTGWRTEQYF. The CDR3 DNA is TGTGCCGGGAGTGTACAGACAGGGTGGCGCACAGAGCAGTACTTC.

The chain combines TRBV27 with TRBJ2-2, with TRBD1 matching 8 bases. V trimming: 5 bases; J trimming: 1 base; junction bases outside the gene matches: 6. Per germline, CDR1 MNHEY and CDR2 SMNVEV (reference sequence). The CDR3 loop spans 16 amino acids. The CDR3 bases are TGTGCCAGCAGTACCATACAGGGGGAGAACACCGGGGAGCTGTTTTTT. Amino acids: CASSTIQGENTGELFF.

In DNA form, the CDR3 reads TGCAGCGTTCCGGACAGGGGGCTGGTCTATGGCTACACCTTC. Protein: CSVPDRGLVYGYTF. V and J are TRBV29-1 and TRBJ1-2; 11 bases line up with TRBD1. In germline, CDR1 is SQVTM, CDR2 ANQGSEA. This CDR3 comprises 14 residues. The trim removed 5 bases at V and 4 bases at J, leaving 6 bases unmatched. The variable domain in full, completed from reference TRBV29-1 and TRBJ1-2, reads SAVISQKPSRDICQRGTSLTIQCQVDSQVTMMFWYRQQPGQSLTLIATANQGSEATYESGFVIDKFPISRPNLTFSTLTVSNMSPEDSSIYLCSVPDRGLVYGYTFGSGTRLTVV.

The chain combines TRBV9 with TRBJ1-5; possible D gene TRBD1, 5 bases. The V end was cut by 7 bases, the J end by 2 bases, with 13 bases between. Germline V gene lookup returns CDR1 SGDLS and CDR2 YYNGEE. The CDR3 sequence is 14 residues long. CDR3 DNA sequence: TGTGCCAGCGGGGGGGACTTGGGCAATCAGCCCCAGCATTTT. Protein sequence: CASGGDLGNQPQHF.

In the case of this clone: One end of the junction is discordant with germline, which a read error may explain. Other DNA sequences in this specimen translate into the identical CDR3. The rearrangement joins TRBV30 to TRBJ1-2; D is perhaps TRBD1 (5 bases). CDR3 size: 13 residues. From germline, CDR1 is GTSNPN and CDR2 SVGIG (reference sequence). DNA of the CDR3: TGTGCCTGGAGTGTACGGGGGGACTACGGCTACACCTTC. Protein product: CAWSVRGDYGYTF. The whole variable domain, filled in from reference TRBV30 and TRBJ1-2, reads SQTIHQWPATLVQPVGSPLSLECTVEGTSNPNLYWYRQAAGRGLQLLFYSVGIGQISSEVPQNLSASRPQDRQFILSSKKLLLSDSGFYLCAWSVRGDYGYTFGSGTRLTVV.

The rearrangement links TRBV5-1 to TRBJ1-2, with TRBD1 as a possible D gene (6 bases). The V and J ends lost 0 bases and 3 bases respectively, with 6 bases between them. This CDR3 comprises 13 residues. Germline CDR1 reads SGHRS; CDR2 reads YFSETQ. This CDR3 reads CASSLGQDYGYTF. In nucleotides, the CDR3 is TGCGCCAGCAGCTTGGGACAGGACTATGGCTACACCTTC.

This chain connects TRBV28 to TRBJ2-7; 12 bases agree with TRBD2. This CDR3 is 14 amino acids long. The V gene's germline CDR1 is MDHEN and CDR2 SYDVKM. V shed 5 bases and J 4 bases; nucleotides not matched to a gene: 3. The DNA of the CDR3 is TGTGCCAGCAGTACCGGGACTAGCGGGTACGAGCAGTACTTC. This gives the protein CASSTGTSGYEQYF.

The gene calls are TRBV5-1 and TRBJ2-4; 10 bases are a match to TRBD1. Germline CDR1 SGHRS, CDR2 YFSETQ. With V trimmed by 1 base and J by 6 bases, 4 bases remained unmatched. This CDR3 region has 15 residues. CDR3 region: CASSLFGDRGNIQYF. CDR3 sequence (DNA): TGCGCCAGCAGCTTGTTTGGGGACAGGGGAAACATTCAGTACTTC.

As DNA, the CDR3 is TGCGCCAGCAGCCAAGACCGCGTTGGGCGGGGCACCCCCCAAGAGACCCAGTACTTC. It translates to CASSQDRVGRGTPQETQYF. V and J are TRBV4-3 and TRBJ2-5; D perhaps matches TRBD2 (6 bases). This CDR3 contains 19 residues. Germline V gene data show CDR1 as LGHNA and CDR2 as YSLEER. Trimming removed 0 bases from V and 1 base from J, with 21 bases in between.

V usage is TRBV7-6 and J usage is TRBJ2-2; 8 bases match TRBD1. The V and J ends lost 3 bases and 5 bases, in that order; junction bases with no gene match: 5. Germline values: CDR1 SGHVS, CDR2 FNYEAQ. CDR3 size: 15 residues. The CDR3 loop reads CASSLFRGQTGELFF. In DNA, the CDR3 is TGTGCCAGCAGCTTGTTCAGGGGGCAGACCGGGGAGCTGTTTTTT.

The J gene is TRBJ2-1, the V gene TRBV27; the D gene is possibly TRBD1 (7 bases). Deletions cut 3 bases from V and 1 base from J, with 10 bases between. Germline assignment: CDR1 MNHEY and CDR2 SMNVEV (reference sequence). The CDR3 runs 15 residues. CDR3 sequence reads: CASSLTGRSYNEQFF. CDR3 nucleotides: TGTGCCAGCAGTTTGACAGGGAGGTCCTACAATGAGCAGTTCTTC.

The chain couples TRBV7-9 to TRBJ2-7; perhaps TRBD2 as D (6 bases). Trimming shortened V by 5 bases and J by 9 bases, and 14 bases separated the two germline ends. Germline-derived CDR1 and CDR2 are SEHNR and FQNEAQ (reference sequence). The CDR3 runs 12 residues. CDR3 bases: TGTGCCAGCAGCACCAGCGGAGGGAGGCAGTACTTC. Translating gives CASSTSGGRQYF.

With regard to this clone: Its ends do not fully match the called genes, so a read error is possible. V and J are TRBV18 and TRBJ2-1, with TRBD1 identical over 7 bases. This CDR3 has 12 residues. Germline CDR1 reads KGHSH; CDR2 reads LQKENI. CDR3 region: CASSPGQADGIF. CDR3 bases: TGTGCCAGCTCACCCGGACAGGCCGACGGGATCTTC.

The V gene is TRBV5-6, the J gene TRBJ2-7, with D tentatively TRBD1 (5 bases). The CDR3 extends over 12 amino acids. Trimming stripped 4 bases from V and 5 bases from J, with 10 bases between. Germline V gives CDR1 SGHDT, CDR2 YYEEEE. CDR3 loop: CASSLDIHEQYF. CDR3 nucleotides: TGTGCCAGCAGCCTGGACATCCACGAGCAGTACTTC.

The V gene is TRBV5-4, the J gene TRBJ1-2, with 8 nucleotides matching TRBD1. This CDR3 has 13 residues. The germline V gene encodes CDR1 SGHNT and CDR2 YYREEE (reference sequence). J lost 5 bases, V lost 4 bases, and 4 bases had no gene match. CDR3 sequence (DNA): TGTGCCAGCAGCCGGGGACAGGAGTATGGCTACACCTTC. Translation: CASSRGQEYGYTF.

CDR3 region: CASGGLAGRTDTQYF. In DNA, the CDR3 is TGTGCCAGTGGGGGACTAGCGGGCCGCACAGATACGCAGTATTTT. The rearrangement joins TRBV19 to TRBJ2-3, with 12 bases aligning to TRBD2. V was pared by 8 bases and J by 1 base, with 4 bases of the junction left unmatched. The CDR3 totals 15 residues. Germline CDR1 is LNHDA and CDR2 is SQIVND (reference sequence).

The J gene is TRBJ1-4, the V gene TRBV14; D is uncertain. CDR3 size: 15 residues. Germline V gene sequence: CDR1 SGHDN, CDR2 FVKESK. V lost 6 bases to trimming and J lost 5 bases, with 16 bases between them. DNA of the CDR3: TGTGCCAGCAGTCGGCGACGGGGTGAAAATGAAAAACTGTTTTTT. Translated, it gives CASSRRRGENEKLFF.

The chain is built from TRBV2 and TRBJ1-1; D is unresolved. The germline V gene has CDR1 SNHLY and CDR2 FYNNEI. The CDR3 length is 12 residues. Trimming took off 7 bases at V and 1 base at J, with 7 bases between the two ends. CDR3 amino acids: CASTRGNTEAFF. The CDR3 DNA is TGTGCCAGCACTCGGGGGAACACTGAAGCTTTCTTT.

The V and J genes are TRBV7-2 and TRBJ2-3; D is unresolved. Germline lookup yields CDR1 SGHTA and CDR2 FQGNSA. V shed 5 bases and J shed 7 bases, with 13 bases lying between them. CDR3 length: 13 residues. CDR3 sequence reads: CASSSIPQHTQYF. The CDR3 nucleotides read TGTGCCAGCAGCAGCATACCCCAACATACGCAGTATTTT.

This chain uses TRBV18 with TRBJ2-3; the D gene is possibly TRBD1 (5 bases). The CDR3 length is 14 residues. CDR1 is KGHSH and CDR2 is LQKENI in the germline V gene. V was pared by 6 bases and J by 0 bases, with 10 bases between. Written as DNA, the CDR3 is TGTGCCAGCTCCCCGCCAGGGAGCACAGATACGCAGTATTTT. Its protein is CASSPPGSTDTQYF.

As concerns this clone: The identical CDR3 is also encoded by other nucleotide sequences in the sample. The chain joins TRBV9 to TRBJ2-7; 7 positions agree with TRBD1. Germline V lookup: CDR1 SGDLS, CDR2 YYNGEE. This CDR3 is 15 amino acids long. V gave up 0 bases and J gave up 0 bases; unmatched junction bases: 3. The CDR3 DNA is TGTGCCAGCAGCGTAGGAACAGGGGCCTCCTACGAGCAGTACTTC. Amino acid sequence: CASSVGTGASYEQYF.